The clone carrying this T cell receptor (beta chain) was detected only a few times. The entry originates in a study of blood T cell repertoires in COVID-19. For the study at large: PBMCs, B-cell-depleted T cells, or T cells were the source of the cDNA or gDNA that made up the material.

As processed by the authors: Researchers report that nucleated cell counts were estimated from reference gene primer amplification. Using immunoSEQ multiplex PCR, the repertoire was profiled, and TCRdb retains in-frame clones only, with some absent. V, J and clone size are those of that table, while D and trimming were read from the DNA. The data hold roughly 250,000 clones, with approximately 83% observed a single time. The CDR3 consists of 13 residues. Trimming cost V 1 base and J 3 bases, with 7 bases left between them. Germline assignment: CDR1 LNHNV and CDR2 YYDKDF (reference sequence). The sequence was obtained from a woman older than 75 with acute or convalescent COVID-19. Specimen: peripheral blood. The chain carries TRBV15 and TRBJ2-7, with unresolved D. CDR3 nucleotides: TGTGCCACCAGCAGAGTGCAGATCTACGAGCAGTACTTC. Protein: CATSRVQIYEQYF. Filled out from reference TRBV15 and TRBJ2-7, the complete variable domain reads DAMVIQNPRYQVTQFGKPVTLSCSQTLNHNVMYWYQQKSSQAPKLLFHYYDKDFNNEADTPDNFQSRRPNTSFCFLDIRSPGLGDTAMYLCATSRVQIYEQYFGPGTRLTVT.